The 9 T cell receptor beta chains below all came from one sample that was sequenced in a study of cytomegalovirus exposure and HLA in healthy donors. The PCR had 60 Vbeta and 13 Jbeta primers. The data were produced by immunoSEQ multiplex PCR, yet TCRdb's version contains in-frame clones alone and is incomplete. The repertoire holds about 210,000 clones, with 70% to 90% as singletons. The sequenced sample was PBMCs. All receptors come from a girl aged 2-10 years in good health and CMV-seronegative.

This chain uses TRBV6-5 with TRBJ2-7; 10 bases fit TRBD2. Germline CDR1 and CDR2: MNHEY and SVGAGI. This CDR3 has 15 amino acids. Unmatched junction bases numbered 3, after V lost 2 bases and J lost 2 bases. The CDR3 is CASSYKAGGTYEQYF. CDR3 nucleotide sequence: TGTGCCAGCAGTTACAAAGCGGGAGGGACCTACGAGCAGTACTTC.

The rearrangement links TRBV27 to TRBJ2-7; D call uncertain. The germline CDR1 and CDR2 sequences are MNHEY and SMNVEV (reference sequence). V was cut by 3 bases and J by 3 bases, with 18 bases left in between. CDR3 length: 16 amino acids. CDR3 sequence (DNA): TGTGCCAGCAGTTTGTCTCAGGATCCGAATATCTACGAGCAGTACTTC. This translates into CASSLSQDPNIYEQYF.

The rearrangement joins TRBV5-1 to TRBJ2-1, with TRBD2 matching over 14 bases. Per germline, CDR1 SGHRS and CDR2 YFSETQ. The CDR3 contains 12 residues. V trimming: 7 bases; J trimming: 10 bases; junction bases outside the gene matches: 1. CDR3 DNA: TGCGCCAGCCGGACTAGCGGGAGGGAGCAGTTCTTC. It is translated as CASRTSGREQFF.

The CDR3 region has the DNA TGTGCCAGCAGTTTCCGGGACAGGAAATACAATGAGCAGTTCTTC. Protein: CASSFRDRKYNEQFF. V gene TRBV6-5 combines with J gene TRBJ2-1; 8 positions agree with TRBD1. The ends lost 4 bases at V and 4 bases at J; junction bases unmatched: 6. The CDR3 covers 15 residues. CDR1 is MNHEY and CDR2 is SVGAGI in the germline V gene.

CDR3 region: CASSQAGLGQVNTEAFF. In nucleotides, the CDR3 is TGCGCCAGCAGCCAAGCCGGACTCGGACAGGTGAACACTGAAGCTTTCTTT. The J gene is TRBJ1-1, the V gene TRBV4-1; 7 bases map to TRBD1. The germline gives CDR1 MGHRA, CDR2 YSYEKL. The V gene end was trimmed by 1 base and the J gene end by 0 bases; junction bases not matched to a gene: 8. This CDR3 contains 17 residues.

Here the CDR3 reads CASSPGRNYGYTF. The CDR3 DNA follows: TGTGCCAGCTCACCAGGGCGTAACTATGGCTACACCTTC. The chain is built from TRBV18 and TRBJ1-2; D unresolved. In germline, CDR1 is KGHSH, CDR2 LQKENI. Trimming removed 2 bases from V and 1 base from J, with 5 bases in between. CDR3 length: 13 amino acids.

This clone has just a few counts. The CDR3 spells CASRGTGTETQYF. The CDR3 DNA sequence: TGTGCCAGCAGGGGGACAGGGACGGAGACCCAGTACTTC. The V and J genes are TRBV6-1 and TRBJ2-5, with 9 bases lining up with TRBD1. The ends lost 6 bases at V and 5 bases at J; junction bases unmatched: 4. The CDR3 contains 13 residues. Germline CDR1 reads MNHNS; CDR2 reads SASEGT.

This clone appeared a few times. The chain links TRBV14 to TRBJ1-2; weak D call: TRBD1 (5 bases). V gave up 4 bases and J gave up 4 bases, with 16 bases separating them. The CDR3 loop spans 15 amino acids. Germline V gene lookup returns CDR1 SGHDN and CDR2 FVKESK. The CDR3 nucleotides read TGTGCCAGCAGCCCCAGAGGAGGGGAAATCTATGGCTACACCTTC. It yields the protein CASSPRGGEIYGYTF. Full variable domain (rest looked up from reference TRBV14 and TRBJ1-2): EAGVTQFPSHSVIEKGQTVTLRCDPISGHDNLYWYRRVMGKEIKFLLHFVKESKQDESGMPNNRFLAERTGGTYSTLKVQPAELEDSGVYFCASSPRGGEIYGYTFGSGTRLTVV.

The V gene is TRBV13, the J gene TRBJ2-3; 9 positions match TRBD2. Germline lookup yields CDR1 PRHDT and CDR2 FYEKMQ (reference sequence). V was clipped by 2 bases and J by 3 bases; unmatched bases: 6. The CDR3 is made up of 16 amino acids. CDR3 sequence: CASSLSGGGATDTQYF. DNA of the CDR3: TGTGCCAGCAGCTTATCCGGCGGGGGGGCGACAGATACGCAGTATTTT.